These T cell receptor beta chains were read from a single sample in a study of T cells after posttransplantation cyclophosphamide. Produced via immunoSEQ multiplex PCR; TCRdb's table is partial and in-frame only. The sample lists about 53,000 clones, about 86% occurring once. The sequencing input was PBMCs. These receptors were taken from a man aged 25 to 40 with a blood cancer, CMV-positive, and with a related stem cell donor. Both conserved end residues are part of each CDR3. Each record gives: V gene, J gene, clone size, D gene, CDR3 protein, CDR3 DNA. The D gene is left open where the match is weak. A clone size is listed for some rows: how often the clone was seen (once, few, many), or a class if it is expanded.

>TRBV27|TRBJ2-1|-|TRBD2
CASSFRPGLAGGKNEQFF
TGTGCCAGCAGTTTCCGACCGGGACTAGCGGGAGGGAAGAATGAGCAGTTCTTC
>TRBV15|TRBJ2-1|few|TRBD2
CATSRDRASGDQFF
TGTGCCACCAGCAGAGATCGGGCTAGCGGGGACCAGTTCTTC
>TRBV6-5|TRBJ2-1|-|-
CASSLGEAREEWQFF
TGTGCCAGCAGTCTCGGGGAGGCGAGGGAAGAGTGGCAGTTCTTC
>TRBV11-2|TRBJ2-7|-|-
CASSLARGGYEQYF
TGTGCCAGCAGCTTAGCCCGCGGAGGCTACGAGCAGTACTTC
>TRBV5-8|TRBJ1-2|-|-
CASSLMGRTYGYTF
TGTGCCAGCAGCTTGATGGGGCGTACCTATGGCTACACCTTC
>TRBV4-2|TRBJ2-1|-|TRBD2
CASSIPGLAGVEQFF
TGTGCCAGCAGCATCCCGGGACTAGCGGGAGTTGAGCAGTTCTTC
>TRBV19|TRBJ1-5|-|TRBD1
CASSTSRGQGQPQHF
TGTGCCAGTAGTACCTCCAGGGGGCAGGGTCAGCCCCAGCATTTT
>TRBV19|TRBJ1-1|-|TRBD1
CASMDRVNTEAFF
TGTGCCAGCATGGACAGGGTGAACACTGAAGCTTTCTTT
>TRBV6-1|TRBJ2-7|-|-
CASSSPYEQYF
TGTGCCAGCAGTAGCCCCTACGAGCAGTACTTC
>TRBV7-8|TRBJ2-7|-|TRBD1
CASSLPGQNYEQYF
TGTGCCAGCAGCTTACCGGGACAGAACTACGAGCAGTACTTC
>TRBV7-2|TRBJ1-5|-|-
CASSLYNQPQHF
TGTGCCAGCAGCTTATACAATCAGCCCCAGCATTTT
>TRBV11-3|TRBJ2-3|few|TRBD2
CASSLWTSGFDTDTQYF
TGTGCCAGCAGCTTGTGGACTAGCGGGTTTGATACAGATACGCAGTATTTT
>TRBV7-2|TRBJ1-2|once|-
CASSSNRQAPYGYTF
TGTGCCAGCAGCTCGAACCGACAGGCCCCCTATGGCTACACCTTC
>TRBV18|TRBJ1-1|-|-
CASSPRVAGVNTEAFF
TGTGCCAGCTCACCACGAGTAGCAGGGGTGAACACTGAAGCTTTCTTT
>TRBV30|TRBJ2-1|-|-
CACPRRQGTDDEQFF
TGTGCCTGTCCTCGCCGCCAGGGTACGGACGATGAGCAGTTCTTC
>TRBV4-1|TRBJ1-2|-|-
CASSLETAGPPGLDTF
TGCGCCAGCAGCCTGGAAACCGCAGGGCCACCTGGATTGGACACCTTC
>TRBV4-1|TRBJ2-1|few|TRBD2
CASSQWTSGRNEQFF
TGCGCCAGCAGCCAATGGACTAGCGGGAGAAATGAGCAGTTCTTC
>TRBV7-9|TRBJ1-2|-|-
CASSLSNNYGYTF
TGTGCCAGCAGCTTAAGCAATAACTATGGCTACACCTTC
>TRBV7-9|TRBJ2-6|-|TRBD1
CASSLVGQGGSGANVLTF
TGTGCCAGCAGCTTAGTAGGACAGGGAGGTTCTGGGGCCAACGTCCTGACTTTC
>TRBV19|TRBJ1-5|-|TRBD1
CASSRLQGTEPQHF
TGTGCCAGTAGCCGGTTACAGGGGACGGAGCCCCAGCATTTT
>TRBV5-1|TRBJ2-2|once|-
CASSRTNVNTGELFF
TGCGCCAGCAGCCGGACTAACGTGAACACCGGGGAGCTGTTTTTT
>TRBV10-3|TRBJ2-1|-|-
CAISSGPFNEQFF
TGTGCCATCAGCTCAGGGCCCTTCAATGAGCAGTTCTTC
>TRBV13|TRBJ2-3|-|-
CASGRRTAFPDTQYF
TGTGCCAGCGGCCGGCGGACTGCATTTCCAGATACGCAGTATTTT
>TRBV7-6|TRBJ2-6|-|-
CASSLYDIKFSGANVLTF
TGTGCCAGCAGCTTATATGACATAAAGTTTTCTGGGGCCAACGTCCTGACTTTC
>TRBV5-1|TRBJ2-7|-|-
CASSESFVSYEQYF
TGCGCCAGCAGCGAGTCTTTCGTTTCCTACGAGCAGTACTTC
>TRBV7-8|TRBJ1-2|-|-
CASSLGRANYGYTF
TGTGCCAGCAGCTTAGGCAGGGCGAACTATGGCTACACCTTC
>TRBV28|TRBJ1-2|-|-
CAITGGPGYTF
TGTGCCATTACGGGGGGCCCTGGCTACACCTTC
>TRBV2|TRBJ1-4|-|TRBD1
CASSPGTALTSNEKLFF
TGTGCCAGCAGTCCGGGGACAGCCCTCACCTCCAATGAAAAACTGTTTTTT
>TRBV11-2|TRBJ2-3|-|-
CASSLKVSALADTQYF
TGTGCCAGCAGCTTAAAAGTCTCAGCGTTGGCAGATACGCAGTATTTT
>TRBV6-5|TRBJ2-6|-|-
CASSRTLAGANVLTF
TGTGCCAGCAGTCGGACGCTAGCCGGGGCCAACGTCCTGACTTTC
>TRBV4-3|TRBJ2-2|-|TRBD2
CASSQLAGGSTGELFF
TGCGCCAGCAGCCAACTAGCGGGAGGTAGCACCGGGGAGCTGTTTTTT
>TRBV4-1|TRBJ2-3|-|TRBD2
CASSRGLAGPTDTQYF
TGCGCCAGCAGCCGGGGACTAGCGGGACCCACAGATACGCAGTATTTT
>TRBV5-6|TRBJ1-5|few|-
CASSSLNQPQHF
TGTGCCAGCAGCTCCCTCAATCAGCCCCAGCATTTT
>TRBV4-3|TRBJ2-7|-|-
CASSPEGSYEQYF
TGCGCCAGCAGCCCGGAGGGTTCCTACGAGCAGTACTTC
>TRBV7-4|TRBJ2-7|-|-
CASSLPSASSYEQYF
TGTGCCAGCAGCTTACCATCCGCTAGCTCCTACGAGCAGTACTTC
>TRBV4-3|TRBJ1-1|-|-
CASSQEMGEAFF
TGCGCCAGCAGCCAAGAAATGGGCGAAGCTTTCTTT